The 15 T cell receptor beta chains reported below all come from one sample, sequenced in a study of T cell responses to AZD1222 COVID-19 vaccine. The assay was immunoSEQ multiplex PCR, and TCRdb's table has in-frame clones only and misses some. The table shows 150,000 to 200,000 clones, with 93% occurring only once. Source: peripheral blood, taken on day 0 of AZD1222 vaccination. The receptors here all came from an adult in good health.

This clone was found once. The chain has TRBV3-1 (or the pseudogene TRBV3-2) and TRBJ1-1, with D hard to call. V lost 5 bases and J lost 0, with 7 bases in between. The germline V gene encodes CDR1 LGHDT and CDR2 YNNKEL (reference sequence). The CDR3 has 13 residues. The CDR3 coding sequence is TGTGCCAGCAGCGCCCTCATGAACACTGAAGCTTTCTTT. Translating it yields CASSALMNTEAFF.

This rearrangement joins TRBV29-1 to TRBJ1-1; D not resolved. This CDR3 has 14 amino acids. V was trimmed by 6 bases and J by 5 bases, leaving 19 bases between them. Germline V CDR1 and CDR2: SQVTM, ANQGSEA. The CDR3 coding sequence is TGCAGCGTCCGCCCTGGAGGGCGGTTGACTGAAGCTTTCTTT. It encodes CSVRPGGRLTEAFF.

This clone has a handful of counts. The rearrangement joins TRBV19 to TRBJ1-1, with 8 bases aligning to TRBD1. V was pared by 8 bases and J by 4 bases, with 9 bases of the junction left unmatched. Germline loops: CDR1 LNHDA, CDR2 SQIVND (reference sequence). This CDR3 comprises 14 residues. CDR3 region: CASSRTGKGTEAFF. CDR3 bases: TGTGCCAGTTCCAGGACAGGGAAGGGCACTGAAGCTTTCTTT.

The chain uses TRBV25-1 and TRBJ1-6; D unresolved. The CDR3 is 14 residues long. V lost 3 bases, J lost 6 bases, and 9 bases lay in between. Germline CDR1 is MGHDK and CDR2 is SYGVNS. As DNA, the CDR3 is TGTGCCAGCAGTGAGGCAGGACTTAATTCACCCCTCCACTTT. This encodes CASSEAGLNSPLHF. Combining the CDR3 with reference TRBV25-1 and TRBJ1-6 gives the whole variable domain EADIYQTPRYLVIGTGKKITLECSQTMGHDKMYWYQQDPGMELHLIHYSYGVNSTEKGDLSSESTVSRIRTEHFPLTLESARPSHTSQYLCASSEAGLNSPLHFGNGTRLTVT.

The genes are TRBV7-3 and TRBJ1-1; D remains ambiguous. The germline V gene has CDR1 SGHTA and CDR2 FQGTGA. The CDR3 is 16 residues long. V was pared by 1 base and J by 1 base, with 13 bases between. The CDR3 bases are TGTGCCAGCAGCTTAAGAATGGGCCACCCGAACACTGAAGCTTTCTTT. Protein: CASSLRMGHPNTEAFF.

This clone is a singleton in its sample. The chain employs TRBV18 and TRBJ1-1, with D possibly TRBD1 on 6 matching bases. This CDR3 comprises 15 residues. Trimming took off 3 bases at V and 10 bases at J, with 21 bases between the two ends. Germline V lookup: CDR1 KGHSH, CDR2 LQKENI. CDR3 region: CASSPLQGPQGGAFF. As DNA, the CDR3 is TGTGCCAGCTCACCGCTACAGGGTCCCCAAGGTGGAGCTTTCTTT.

This clone was detected only once. The chain links TRBV28 to TRBJ1-4, with 11 bases lining up with TRBD1. This CDR3 is 15 amino acids long. The germline gives CDR1 MDHEN, CDR2 SYDVKM. The V gene end was trimmed by 4 bases and the J gene end by 7 bases; junction bases not matched to a gene: 5. Here the CDR3 reads CASSSSGTGGEKLFF. CDR3 sequence (DNA): TGTGCCAGCAGTTCCTCGGGGACAGGGGGTGAAAAACTGTTTTTT.

The rearrangement uses TRBV4-2 and TRBJ2-7, with 7 nucleotides matching TRBD2. V dropped 4 bases and J dropped 2; count of bases not matched to a gene: 8. The CDR3 is 15 residues long. The germline CDR1 and CDR2 sequences are LGHNA and YNFKEQ. CDR3 DNA: TGTGCCAGCAGCCCCAGCGGGACTAACACCTACGAGCAGTACTTC. This gives the protein CASSPSGTNTYEQYF.

The rearrangement joins TRBV4-1 to TRBJ1-5, with D perhaps matching TRBD1 (6 bases). The germline V and J ends were trimmed by 0 bases and 7 bases, with 10 bases remaining between them. In germline, CDR1 is MGHRA, CDR2 YSYEKL. The CDR3 consists of 14 residues. CDR3 residues: CASSQDTQGQPQHF. CDR3 DNA sequence: TGCGCCAGCAGCCAAGATACACAGGGCCAGCCCCAGCATTTT.

The chain combines TRBV15 with TRBJ1-5; D call uncertain. V was clipped by 8 bases and J by 3 bases, with 11 bases between them. The CDR3 spans 13 residues. CDR1 is LNHNV, CDR2 YYDKDF, per germline (reference sequence). CDR3 protein: CATAWGINQPQHF. For the CDR3, the DNA is TGTGCCACCGCGTGGGGAATCAATCAGCCCCAGCATTTT.

This chain uses TRBV12-3 or TRBV12-4 with TRBJ2-7; D gene uncertain. Trimming shortened V by 6 bases and J by 2 bases, and 11 bases separated the two germline ends. The CDR3 loop spans 13 amino acids. The CDR3 DNA sequence: TGTGCCAGCAGCGATGGTGGTCCCTACGAGCAGTACTTC. This encodes CASSDGGPYEQYF.

CDR3 sequence reads: CASSTSGTLSSPLHF. The CDR3 DNA is TGCGCCAGCAGCACTTCCGGGACACTGTCTTCACCCCTCCACTTT. The chain links TRBV5-1 to TRBJ1-6; D possibly corresponds to TRBD1 (6 bases). This CDR3 region has 15 residues. Between the trimmed V and J ends, which lost 4 bases and 9 bases, there was a span of 17 bases. Looked up from germline, CDR1 is SGHRS and CDR2 is YFSETQ. The full variable domain, in which reference TRBV5-1 and TRBJ1-6 provide the parts outside the CDR3, is KAGVTQTPRYLIKTRGQQVTLSCSPISGHRSVSWYQQTPGQGLQFLFEYFSETQRNKGNFPGRFSGRQFSNSRSEMNVSTLELGDSALYLCASSTSGTLSSPLHFGNGTRLTVT.

The CDR3 region is CASSLAGGSNTIYF. For the CDR3, the DNA is TGTGCCAGCAGCTTAGCGGGCGGAAGCAACACCATATATTTT. The chain has TRBV7-6 and TRBJ1-3, with D uncertain. Trimming removed 0 bases from V and 7 bases from J, with 10 bases in between. CDR1 is SGHVS and CDR2 is FNYEAQ in the germline V gene. This CDR3 is built from 14 residues.

J is TRBJ2-5 and V is TRBV3-1 (or the pseudogene TRBV3-2); D unclear. The germline CDR1 and CDR2 sequences are LGHDT and YNNKEL (reference sequence). The V and J ends lost 1 base and 2 bases respectively, with 8 bases between them. The CDR3 totals 14 residues. CDR3 in amino acids: CASSQGLTQETQYF. The CDR3 DNA follows: TGTGCCAGCAGCCAAGGATTAACACAAGAGACCCAGTACTTC.

This sequence joins TRBV5-1 and TRBJ1-1; D unclear. CDR1 and CDR2 from the germline V gene are SGHRS and YFSETQ. The CDR3 covers 13 residues. Deletions cut 5 bases from V and 4 bases from J, with 12 bases between. This chain's CDR3 is CASREGLGTEAFF. The CDR3 DNA sequence: TGCGCCAGCAGGGAAGGGTTGGGCACTGAAGCTTTCTTT.